This entry lists 7 T cell receptor beta chains sequenced from one sample in a study of blood T cells in healthy people across ages. A second PCR, run for roughly 6 to 11 cycles, used a sample-barcoded 5' primer plus a J-beta primer mix. TCRdb fed the 5' RACE reads into MiXCR, producing one record per CDR3 protein. The sample carries approximately 1.5 million distinct CDR3 sequences, around 36% recorded once. The sample comprised blood. The receptors were gathered from a woman in her thirties in good health.

This clonotype has just one count. V is TRBV4-1 and J is TRBJ1-2; 9 bases agree with TRBD1. Germline V gene data show CDR1 as MGHRA and CDR2 as YSYEKL. The ends lost 0 bases at V and 1 base at J; junction bases unmatched: 6. CDR3 length equals 17 residues. CDR3 DNA: TGCGCCAGCAGCCAAGATGCCGGGACAGGGTTTAACTATGGCTACACCTTC. It specifies CASSQDAGTGFNYGYTF.

This clonotype was seen a handful of times. V and J are TRBV7-8 and TRBJ2-7; D possibly corresponds to TRBD1 (6 bases). V was trimmed by 0 bases and J by 12 bases, leaving 15 bases between them. This CDR3 has 13 residues. Germline V gene sequence: CDR1 SGHVS, CDR2 FQNEAQ. CDR3 sequence (DNA): TGTGCCAGCAGCTTAGCTCCTGGGCAGGGGTGGTACTTC. The encoded protein is CASSLAPGQGWYF.

The gene calls are TRBV4-1 and TRBJ1-1; D unresolved. The V end was cut by 1 base, the J end by 0 bases, with 12 bases between. CDR1 is MGHRA, CDR2 YSYEKL, per germline. The length of the CDR3 is 16 residues. CDR3 amino acids: CASSQGAPIMNTEAFF. The CDR3 coding sequence is TGCGCCAGCAGCCAAGGGGCACCCATCATGAACACTGAAGCTTTCTTT.

The gene calls are TRBV7-2 and TRBJ1-2; 8 bases line up with TRBD1. V lost 7 bases to trimming and J lost 4 bases; unmatched junction nucleotides: 5. The CDR3 spans 13 residues. CDR1 and CDR2 from the germline V gene are SGHTA and FQGNSA. The CDR3: CASNGQGSYGYTF. CDR3 DNA sequence: TGTGCCAGCAACGGACAGGGCAGCTATGGCTACACCTTC. Looking up the rest from reference TRBV7-2 and TRBJ1-2 gives the full variable domain: GAGVSQSPSNKVTEKGKDVELRCDPISGHTALYWYRQSLGQGLEFLIYFQGNSAPDKSGLPSDRFSAERTGGSVSTLTIQRTQQEDSAVYLCASNGQGSYGYTFGSGTRLTVV.

The chain uses TRBV25-1 and TRBJ2-2, with TRBD1 matching over 8 bases. Germline V gene sequence: CDR1 MGHDK, CDR2 SYGVNS. CDR3 size: 14 residues. After removal of 6 bases from V and 3 bases from J, the junction contained 3 bases not matched to a gene. The CDR3 is CASREQGDTGELFF. As DNA, the CDR3 is TGTGCCAGCAGGGAACAGGGGGACACCGGGGAGCTGTTTTTT.

The genes are TRBV6-1 and TRBJ2-7; 9 bases map to TRBD2. The CDR3 consists of 13 residues. V trimming: 8 bases; J trimming: 11 bases; junction bases outside the gene matches: 13. The germline V gene has CDR1 MNHNS and CDR2 SASEGT. The chain's CDR3 is CASGEPGTSNEYF. The CDR3 DNA reads as TGTGCCAGCGGGGAACCCGGGACTAGCAATGAGTACTTC.

This clonotype was seen a handful of times. This may stem from a read error, because a much larger clone lies one nucleotide away. The rearrangement joins TRBV20-1 to TRBJ1-2, with 9 bases matching TRBD1. The CDR3 sequence is 12 residues long. Germline CDR1 and CDR2: DFQATT and SNEGSKA (reference sequence). The CDR3 sequence is CSPGTGLYGHTF. The CDR3 DNA reads TGCAGTCCGGGGACAGGGCTCTATGGCCACACCTTC.